This T cell receptor (beta chain) was obtained from a study of neurological immune-mediated disorders. TCRdb passed the 5' RACE reads through MiXCR, listing each CDR3 protein once. In the table there are 35,000 to 45,000 distinct CDR3 sequences, nearly 7.5% of which are singletons. This clonotype was recorded many times. The antigen remains undetermined. Regarding the study as a whole: While HTLV-1-associated myelopathy showed the greatest TCR clonal expansion, multiple sclerosis showed the least, falling below healthy controls. None of the CDR3 amino acid sequences of expanded clones were shared across subjects, and this suggested private repertoires in all groups.

The TCR sequence derives from a middle-aged woman in good health. Sequenced material: PBMCs.

CDR3 nucleotide sequence: TGCAGCGTTGGATTAGCGGCAGATACGCAGTATTTT. It yields the protein CSVGLAADTQYF. The chain links TRBV29-1 to TRBJ2-3, with TRBD2 as a possible D gene (6 bases). Germline lookup yields CDR1 SQVTM and CDR2 ANQGSEA. The V and J ends lost 4 bases and 4 bases respectively, with 9 bases between them. The CDR3 totals 12 residues.